This T cell receptor beta chain is drawn from a study of blood T cell repertoires in COVID-19. This CDR3 comprises 17 residues. Unmatched junction bases numbered 4, after V lost 5 bases and J lost 0 bases. Germline CDR1 is SGHTA and CDR2 is FQGTGA. Recruits, aged about 18 to 90 years, lived in 20 to 30 US areas. As handled by the study authors: Estimates of nucleated cell counts were drawn from the amplification of reference gene primers. Method: immunoSEQ multiplex PCR; TCRdb's copy keeps in-frame clones and lacks some. D and trimming were read from the DNA, whereas the V and J calls and clone size are those reported in that table. This sample has about 200,000 clones, with about nine tenths found just once.

The origin of this receptor is a woman in her twenties or thirties who had recovered from COVID-19. The chain has TRBV7-3 and TRBJ2-2, with 12 bases lining up with TRBD2. The material sequenced was PBMCs or T cells enriched from blood (not recorded which). Here the CDR3 reads CASSTSSGRANTGELFF. The CDR3 coding sequence is TGTGCCAGCAGCACATCTAGCGGGAGGGCGAACACCGGGGAGCTGTTTTTT. The full variable domain, in which reference TRBV7-3 and TRBJ2-2 provide the parts outside the CDR3, is GAGVSQTPSNKVTEKGKYVELRCDPISGHTALYWYRQSLGQGPEFLIYFQGTGAADDSGLPNDRFFAVRPEGSVSTLKIQRTERGDSAVYLCASSTSSGRANTGELFFGEGSRLTVL.